The clone carrying this TCR beta chain was seen at least ten times. The data belong to a study of metastatic and nonmetastatic thyroid tumors. Study at large: Repertoires from blood and tumor or nodule tissue of malignant and benign thyroid patients were compared.

Patients underwent thyroid surgery, and none had received any treatment before it. V was clipped by 0 bases and J by 3 bases, with 10 bases between them. In germline, CDR1 is SGHKS, CDR2 YYEKEE (reference sequence). The CDR3 length is 15 residues. Authors' analysis steps: CDR3 was compared across clinicopathological groups, and the resulting differences were used to build a distant-metastasis classifier for papillary thyroid cancer. TCRdb used MiXCR to call clones anew from the PCR reads. The V and J calls were not made by the authors but by TCRdb's processing. The data contain some 30,000 clones, more than 10% of them singletons.

V is TRBV5-5 and J is TRBJ1-5; D unresolved. The clonotype was recovered from a female donor with papillary thyroid cancer or a benign thyroid nodule (not recorded which). Some clones in this sample may be carry-over from other donors' samples. The sample was blood. CDR3 DNA sequence: TGTGCCAGCAGCTTGGCCGGGAGTCTCAATCAGCCCCAGCATTTT. Amino acids: CASSLAGSLNQPQHF.